The 16 T cell receptor beta chains below all came from one sample that was sequenced in a study of T cell changes during pregnancy in multiple sclerosis. Method: immunoSEQ multiplex PCR; TCRdb's copy keeps in-frame clones and lacks some. The profile shows 70,000 to 95,000 clones, 93% of them singletons. The material sequenced was peripheral blood, taken in the second trimester of pregnancy. The receptors were sampled from a female donor in good health, enrolled as a control in a pregnancy study.

This clone came up once. V usage is TRBV30 and J usage is TRBJ2-3, with D possibly matching TRBD2 (6 bases). This CDR3 region has 14 residues. Germline V CDR1 and CDR2: GTSNPN, SVGIG (reference sequence). The ends were cut back, 1 base at V and 1 base at J, with 9 bases in the middle. The CDR3 loop is CAWSGASGTDTQYF. CDR3 DNA sequence: TGTGCCTGGAGTGGGGCTAGCGGCACAGATACGCAGTATTTT. Combining the CDR3 with reference TRBV30 and TRBJ2-3 gives the whole variable domain SQTIHQWPATLVQPVGSPLSLECTVEGTSNPNLYWYRQAAGRGLQLLFYSVGIGQISSEVPQNLSASRPQDRQFILSSKKLLLSDSGFYLCAWSGASGTDTQYFGPGTRLTVL.

V usage is TRBV2 and J usage is TRBJ1-3; possible D gene TRBD1, 6 bases. CDR3 length equals 13 residues. Germline V CDR1 and CDR2: SNHLY, FYNNEI. This CDR3 is CAGGGYSGNTIYF. CDR3 sequence (DNA): TGTGCGGGGGGGGGCTACTCTGGAAACACCATATATTTT.

The chain combines TRBV18 with TRBJ2-7; a weak D match, TRBD1 (6 bases). This CDR3 is built from 15 residues. V was cut by 3 bases and J by 0 bases, with 12 bases left in between. Germline V gene lookup returns CDR1 KGHSH and CDR2 LQKENI. CDR3 loop: CASSPTTGSSYEQYF. DNA for the CDR3: TGTGCCAGCTCACCGACGACAGGTAGCTCCTACGAGCAGTACTTC.

A single count supports this clone. This chain uses TRBV5-6 with TRBJ2-2, with D uncertain. With 6 bases removed from V and 10 bases from J, the gap between germline ends came to 10 bases. Germline CDR1 SGHDT, CDR2 YYEEEE. The CDR3 is made up of 11 amino acids. The CDR3 region is CASNFEEELFF. The CDR3 bases are TGTGCCAGCAACTTTGAGGAGGAGCTGTTTTTT.

This rearrangement joins TRBV7-3 to TRBJ2-5, with D possibly being TRBD1 (5 bases). Trimming removed 0 bases at V and 1 base at J, with 9 bases between. Germline values: CDR1 SGHTA, CDR2 FQGTGA. The CDR3 runs to 15 residues. The CDR3 nucleotides are TGTGCCAGCAGCTTAACAGGGGTCGTCCAAGAGACCCAGTACTTC. Translating it yields CASSLTGVVQETQYF.

V and J are TRBV7-2 and TRBJ1-2; no firm D call. V dropped 2 bases and J dropped 0 bases, with 10 bases sitting between them. This CDR3 region has 15 residues. Germline loops: CDR1 SGHTA, CDR2 FQGNSA. CDR3 DNA sequence: TGTGCCAGCAGCTTAAGCACAGTAGCTAACTATGGCTACACCTTC. It translates to CASSLSTVANYGYTF.

The rearrangement uses TRBV9 and TRBJ2-3; TRBD1 aligns across 7 bases. The CDR3 is made up of 16 amino acids. Unmatched junction bases numbered 4, after V lost 0 bases and J lost 0 bases. CDR1 is SGDLS and CDR2 is YYNGEE in the germline V gene. CDR3 protein: CASSVDSGGSTDTQYF. The CDR3 DNA is TGTGCCAGCAGCGTAGACTCAGGGGGTAGCACAGATACGCAGTATTTT.

The chain couples TRBV7-3 to TRBJ2-3; D possibly corresponds to TRBD2 (6 bases). Germline CDR1 is SGHTA and CDR2 is FQGTGA. The CDR3 has 15 amino acids. V was pared by 5 bases and J by 1 base, with 13 bases between. The CDR3 here is CASSRGPGGTDTQYF. In DNA form, the CDR3 reads TGTGCCAGCAGCCGGGGCCCGGGGGGCACAGATACGCAGTATTTT.

V gene TRBV5-4 combines with J gene TRBJ1-1, with D possibly matching TRBD1 (5 bases). CDR1 and CDR2 (germline): SGHNT, YYREEE (reference sequence). With 4 bases removed from V and 1 base from J, the gap between germline ends came to 11 bases. The CDR3 loop spans 14 amino acids. Here the CDR3 reads CASSMGLANTEAFF. CDR3 sequence (DNA): TGTGCCAGCAGCATGGGACTCGCGAACACTGAAGCTTTCTTT.

This clone has only one observation. This sequence joins TRBV27 and TRBJ2-7; TRBD2 agrees at 7 bases. This CDR3 region has 13 residues. CDR1 and CDR2 (germline): MNHEY, SMNVEV (reference sequence). J was trimmed by 3 bases and V by 3 bases; bases with no gene match: 2. The CDR3 here is CASSLGGDYEQYF. CDR3 sequence (DNA): TGTGCCAGCAGTTTGGGAGGGGACTACGAGCAGTACTTC.

V usage is TRBV5-1 and J usage is TRBJ2-7; D perhaps matches TRBD2 (6 bases). The length of the CDR3 is 13 residues. Looked up from germline, CDR1 is SGHRS and CDR2 is YFSETQ. Trimming stripped 0 bases from V and 3 bases from J, with 7 bases between. In DNA form, the CDR3 reads TGCGCCAGCAGCTTGGCGGGGGTCTACGAGCAGTACTTC. Protein product: CASSLAGVYEQYF.

The chain has TRBV2 and TRBJ1-3; the D is unclear. V was cut by 6 bases and J by 2 bases, with 8 bases left in between. CDR3 length: 13 amino acids. In germline, CDR1 is SNHLY, CDR2 FYNNEI. The CDR3 DNA is TGTGCCAGCAGGTCGGAGCCTGGAAACACCATATATTTT. Translated: CASRSEPGNTIYF. Together with reference TRBV2 and TRBJ1-3, the CDR3 gives the full variable domain: EPEVTQTPSHQVTQMGQEVILRCVPISNHLYFYWYRQILGQKVEFLVSFYNNEISEKSEIFDDQFSVERPDGSNFTLKIRSTKLEDSAMYFCASRSEPGNTIYFGEGSWLTVV.

The chain uses TRBV5-1 and TRBJ2-6; 8 positions agree with TRBD2. Germline-derived CDR1 and CDR2 are SGHRS and YFSETQ. CDR3 length equals 15 residues. J was trimmed by 4 bases and V by 4 bases; bases with no gene match: 4. The CDR3 coding sequence is TGCGCCAGCAGCCCGGGGGGGGTCGGGGCCAACGTCCTGACTTTC. Protein product: CASSPGGVGANVLTF.

This rearrangement joins TRBV4-2 to TRBJ2-1; 8 positions agree with TRBD2. Unmatched junction bases numbered 3, after V lost 0 bases and J lost 2 bases. The CDR3 has 16 amino acids. Per the germline V gene, CDR1 is LGHNA and CDR2 is YNFKEQ. This chain's CDR3 is CASSQDLLAAYNEQFF. The CDR3 DNA reads as TGTGCCAGCAGCCAAGATCTACTAGCGGCCTACAATGAGCAGTTCTTC.

CDR3 residues: CSVAGRTNEKLFF. The DNA of the CDR3 is TGCAGCGTTGCAGGGCGAACTAATGAAAAACTGTTTTTT. The rearrangement links TRBV29-1 to TRBJ1-4, with a tentative D call TRBD1 (5 bases). CDR1 and CDR2 (germline): SQVTM, ANQGSEA. This CDR3 has 13 amino acids. V lost 4 bases to trimming and J lost 1 base, with 7 bases between them.

This clone was seen only once. At one end, the junction sequence differs from germline, possibly due to a read error. The chain is built from TRBV7-7 and TRBJ2-1; D perhaps matches TRBD2 (6 bases). CDR1 and CDR2 from the germline V gene are SSHAT and FNYEAQ (reference sequence). The CDR3 extends over 13 amino acids. The DNA for the CDR3 is TGTGCTAGCAGCTTAGCTGGGGGGAATGAGCAGTTCTTC. Its protein product is CASSLAGGNEQFF.